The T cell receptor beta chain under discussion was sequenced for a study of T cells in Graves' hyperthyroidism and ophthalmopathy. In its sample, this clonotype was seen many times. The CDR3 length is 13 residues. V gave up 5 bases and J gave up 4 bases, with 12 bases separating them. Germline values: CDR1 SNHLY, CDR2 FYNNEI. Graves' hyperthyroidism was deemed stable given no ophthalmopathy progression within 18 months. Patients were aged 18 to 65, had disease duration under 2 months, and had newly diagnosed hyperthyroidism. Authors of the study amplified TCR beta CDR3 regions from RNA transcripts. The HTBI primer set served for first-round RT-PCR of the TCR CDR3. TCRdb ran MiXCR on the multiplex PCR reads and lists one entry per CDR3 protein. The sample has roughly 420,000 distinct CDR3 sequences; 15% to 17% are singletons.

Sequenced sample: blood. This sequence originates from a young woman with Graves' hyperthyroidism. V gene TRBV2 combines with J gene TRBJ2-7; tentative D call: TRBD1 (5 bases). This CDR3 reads CASSPRGWYEQYF. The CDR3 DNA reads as TGTGCCAGCAGTCCTAGGGGATGGTACGAGCAGTACTTC.